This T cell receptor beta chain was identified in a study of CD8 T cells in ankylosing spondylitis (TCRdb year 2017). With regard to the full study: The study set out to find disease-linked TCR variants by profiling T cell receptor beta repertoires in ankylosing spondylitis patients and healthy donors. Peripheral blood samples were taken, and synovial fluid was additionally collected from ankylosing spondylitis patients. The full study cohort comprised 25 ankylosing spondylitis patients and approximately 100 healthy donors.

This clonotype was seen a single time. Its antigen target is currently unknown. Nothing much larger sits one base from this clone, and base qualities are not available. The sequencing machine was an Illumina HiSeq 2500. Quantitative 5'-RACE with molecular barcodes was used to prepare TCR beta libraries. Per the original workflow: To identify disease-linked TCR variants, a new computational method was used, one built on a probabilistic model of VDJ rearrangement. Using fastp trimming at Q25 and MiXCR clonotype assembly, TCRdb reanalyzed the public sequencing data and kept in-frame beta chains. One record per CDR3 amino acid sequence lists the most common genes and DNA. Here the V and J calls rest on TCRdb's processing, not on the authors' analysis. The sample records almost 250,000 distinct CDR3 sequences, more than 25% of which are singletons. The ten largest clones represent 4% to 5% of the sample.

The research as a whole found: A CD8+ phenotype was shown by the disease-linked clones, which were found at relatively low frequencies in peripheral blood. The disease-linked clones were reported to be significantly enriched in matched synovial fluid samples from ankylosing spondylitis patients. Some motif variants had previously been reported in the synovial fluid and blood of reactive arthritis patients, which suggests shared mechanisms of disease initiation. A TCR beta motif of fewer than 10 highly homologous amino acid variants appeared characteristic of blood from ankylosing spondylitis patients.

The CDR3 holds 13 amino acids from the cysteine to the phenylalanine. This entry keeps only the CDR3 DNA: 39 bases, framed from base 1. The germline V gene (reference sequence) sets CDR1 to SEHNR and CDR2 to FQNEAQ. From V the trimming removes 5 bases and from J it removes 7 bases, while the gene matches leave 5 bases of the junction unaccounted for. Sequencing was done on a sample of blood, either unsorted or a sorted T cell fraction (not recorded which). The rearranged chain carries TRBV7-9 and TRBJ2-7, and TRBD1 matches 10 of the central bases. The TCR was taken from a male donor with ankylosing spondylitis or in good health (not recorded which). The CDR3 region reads CASSTGTGEEQYF. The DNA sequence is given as TGTGCCAGCAGCACCGGGACAGGGGAGGAGCAGTACTTC.